This TCR beta chain was identified during a study of preoperative IRX-2 immunotherapy in early breast cancer. The CDR3 covers 15 residues. The germline CDR1 and CDR2 sequences are SGHRS and YFSETQ. The germline V and J ends were trimmed by 0 bases and 0 bases, with 7 bases remaining between them. The assay was immunoSEQ multiplex PCR, and TCRdb's table has in-frame clones only and misses some. This table holds 40,000 to 45,000 clones, approximately 94% found once. As for treatment: preoperative locoregional IRX-2 cytokine immunotherapy. Patients received preoperative, locoregional IRX-2 cytokine immunotherapy in a phase Ib study.

The sequencing used tumor tissue, collected after IRX-2 immunotherapy. The TCR sequence derives from a human donor with breast cancer. This rearrangement joins TRBV5-1 to TRBJ1-3; no clear D gene. Here the CDR3 reads CASSLVAASGNTIYF. The DNA of the CDR3 is TGCGCCAGCAGCTTGGTGGCCGCCTCTGGAAACACCATATATTTT.